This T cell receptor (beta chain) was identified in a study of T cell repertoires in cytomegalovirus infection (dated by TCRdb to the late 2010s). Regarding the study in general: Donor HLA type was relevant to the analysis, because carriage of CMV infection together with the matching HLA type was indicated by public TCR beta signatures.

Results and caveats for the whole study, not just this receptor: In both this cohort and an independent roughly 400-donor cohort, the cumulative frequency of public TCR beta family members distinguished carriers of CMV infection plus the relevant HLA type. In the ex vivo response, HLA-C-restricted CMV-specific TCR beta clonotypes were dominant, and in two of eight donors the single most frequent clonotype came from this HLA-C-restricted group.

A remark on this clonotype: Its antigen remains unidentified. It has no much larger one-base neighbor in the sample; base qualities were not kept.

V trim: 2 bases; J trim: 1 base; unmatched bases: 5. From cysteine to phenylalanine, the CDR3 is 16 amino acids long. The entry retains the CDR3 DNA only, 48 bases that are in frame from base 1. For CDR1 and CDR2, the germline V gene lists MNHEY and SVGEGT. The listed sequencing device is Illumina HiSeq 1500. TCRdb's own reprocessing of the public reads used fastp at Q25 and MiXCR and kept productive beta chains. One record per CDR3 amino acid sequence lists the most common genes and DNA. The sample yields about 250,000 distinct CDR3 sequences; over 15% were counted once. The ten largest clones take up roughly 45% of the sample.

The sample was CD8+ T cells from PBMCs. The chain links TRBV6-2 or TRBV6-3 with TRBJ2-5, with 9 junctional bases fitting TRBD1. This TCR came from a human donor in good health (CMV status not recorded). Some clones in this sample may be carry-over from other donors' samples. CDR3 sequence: CASSYPPDRGQETQYF. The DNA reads TGTGCCAGCAGTTACCCGCCGGACAGGGGCCAAGAGACCCAGTACTTC.